Described below is a single T cell receptor (beta chain) sequence and its context. The antigen is unknown. Trimming took 4 bases from V and 2 from J, leaving 11 bases between them. The CDR3 length is 14 residues. Germline V CDR1 and CDR2: MRHNA, SNTAGT. These data originate in a study of T cell responses to AZD1222 COVID-19 vaccine. Measured with immunoSEQ multiplex PCR; TCRdb has only the in-frame clones, and not every one. The sample records roughly 180,000 clones, 90% to 95% being singletons. Study-wide findings and caveats: Two doses of AZD1222 preceded a rise in Spike-specific TCR breadth and depth.

Sequenced here: peripheral blood, sampled on day 0 of AZD1222 vaccination. The chain recombines TRBV6-4 with TRBJ1-1; the D is unclear. The TCR comes from an adult in good health. CDR3 sequence: CASSATASNTEAFF. CDR3 DNA sequence: TGTGCCAGCAGTGCCACAGCCTCAAACACTGAAGCTTTCTTT.